What follows are 13 T cell receptor beta chains derived from one specimen sequenced in a study of blood T cell repertoires in COVID-19. Sequencing used immunoSEQ multiplex PCR; TCRdb keeps in-frame clones, though not all of them. The sample includes about 110,000 clones, about 89% of them seen just once. Sequencing was done on a sample of peripheral blood. Receptor source: a man in his forties or fifties with acute or convalescent COVID-19.

The chain uses TRBV3-1 (or the pseudogene TRBV3-2) and TRBJ2-3; TRBD1 is a possible D gene (6 bases). The CDR3 runs 16 residues. From germline, CDR1 is LGHDT and CDR2 YNNKEL (reference sequence). Trimming shortened V by 0 bases and J by 2 bases, and 12 bases separated the two germline ends. This chain's CDR3 is CASSQDPGQNTDTQYF. The CDR3 DNA reads TGTGCCAGCAGCCAAGATCCAGGACAGAACACAGATACGCAGTATTTT.

This sequence joins TRBV30 and TRBJ2-7; the D gene is possibly TRBD1 (5 bases). The CDR3 has 11 residues. V lost 5 bases and J 3 bases, leaving 8 bases between the germline ends. Germline CDR1 and CDR2: GTSNPN and SVGIG (reference sequence). CDR3 amino acids: CAWDQGYEQYF. The DNA for the CDR3 is TGTGCCTGGGACCAGGGCTACGAGCAGTACTTC.

J is TRBJ1-2 and V is TRBV6-6, with 7 bases lining up with TRBD1. From germline, CDR1 is MNHNY and CDR2 SVGAGI (reference sequence). This CDR3 comprises 14 residues. Trimming took 2 bases from V and 6 from J; bases not matched to a gene: 6. In DNA form, the CDR3 reads TGTGCCAGCAGTTACCTCCGGGACAGTGATGGCTACACCTTC. Protein sequence: CASSYLRDSDGYTF.

The V and J genes are TRBV15 and TRBJ2-1; D is undetermined. V lost 3 bases and J lost 9, with 12 bases in between. Germline V gene sequence: CDR1 LNHNV, CDR2 YYDKDF (reference sequence). This CDR3 has 13 amino acids. The CDR3 spells CATSSQFPPEQFF. The CDR3, as DNA: TGTGCCACCAGCAGTCAGTTCCCTCCTGAGCAGTTCTTC.

The rearrangement links TRBV7-9 to TRBJ2-3; 12 nucleotides align to TRBD2. The V gene's germline CDR1 is SEHNR and CDR2 FQNEAQ (reference sequence). CDR3 length: 16 residues. Trimming took 5 bases from V and 3 from J; bases not matched to a gene: 6. For the CDR3, the DNA is TGTGCCAGCAGCATCGGACTAGCGGGATCAACAGATACGCAGTATTTT. Translated: CASSIGLAGSTDTQYF.

The chain combines TRBV6-4 with TRBJ2-3; D is possibly TRBD2 (6 bases). The ends were cut back, 3 bases at V and 2 bases at J, with 9 bases in the middle. The germline V gene encodes CDR1 MRHNA and CDR2 SNTAGT. The CDR3 is 14 amino acids. CDR3 in DNA: TGTGCCAGCAGTGATGGCGGGGCCACAGATACGCAGTATTTT. It is translated as CASSDGGATDTQYF.

This clone was detected once. The J gene is TRBJ2-2, the V gene TRBV5-1; 8 bases are a match to TRBD1. The CDR3 loop spans 15 amino acids. Germline V CDR1 and CDR2: SGHRS, YFSETQ. The V and J ends lost 4 bases and 0 bases, in that order; junction bases with no gene match: 2. The CDR3: CASSTDRANTGELFF. CDR3 DNA sequence: TGCGCCAGCAGCACGGACAGGGCGAACACCGGGGAGCTGTTTTTT.

The chain recombines TRBV29-1 with TRBJ2-7; a possible D gene is TRBD1 (5 bases). Trimming pared 3 bases from V and 5 bases from J, leaving 14 bases between. The CDR3 is made up of 13 amino acids. CDR1 SQVTM and CDR2 ANQGSEA come from the germline V gene. The CDR3 DNA reads TGCAGCGTTGAGGACATATCGATCCACGAGCAGTACTTC. Its protein is CSVEDISIHEQYF.

V gene TRBV18 combines with J gene TRBJ1-5, with 10 bases matching TRBD1. V was clipped by 3 bases and J by 5 bases; unmatched bases: 1. The length of the CDR3 is 14 residues. Germline V gene lookup returns CDR1 KGHSH and CDR2 LQKENI. CDR3 protein: CASSPGQGDQPQHF. For the CDR3, the DNA is TGTGCCAGCTCACCCGGACAGGGGGATCAGCCCCAGCATTTT.

The chain couples TRBV11-2 to TRBJ2-7; 8 bases agree with TRBD2. The V and J ends lost 1 base and 1 base, in that order; junction bases with no gene match: 6. From germline, CDR1 is SGHAT and CDR2 FQNNGV. CDR3 length equals 16 residues. This chain's CDR3 is CASSLGRTSQSYEQYF. The CDR3 bases are TGTGCCAGCAGCTTAGGGCGGACTAGCCAGTCCTACGAGCAGTACTTC.

This clone showed up just once. The chain is built from TRBV7-2 and TRBJ1-1; 7 bases fit TRBD1. CDR1 is SGHTA and CDR2 is FQGNSA in the germline V gene. The junction had 16 bases not matched to a gene; V was cut back by 5 bases and J by 1 base. This CDR3 comprises 18 residues. The CDR3 region has the DNA TGTGCCAGCAGCAGGAGCCGGGACAGAATAATCTCGAACACTGAAGCTTTCTTT. Protein product: CASSRSRDRIISNTEAFF. Full variable domain (rest looked up from reference TRBV7-2 and TRBJ1-1): GAGVSQSPSNKVTEKGKDVELRCDPISGHTALYWYRQSLGQGLEFLIYFQGNSAPDKSGLPSDRFSAERTGGSVSTLTIQRTQQEDSAVYLCASSRSRDRIISNTEAFFGQGTRLTVV.

This rearrangement joins TRBV6-1 to TRBJ1-2; no clear D. The CDR3 sequence is 10 residues long. CDR1 is MNHNS, CDR2 SASEGT, per germline. Trimming removed 3 bases from V and 9 bases from J, with 5 bases in between. CDR3 DNA sequence: TGTGCCAGCAGTGAGGCACGCTACACCTTC. Translated: CASSEARYTF.

For this clone: Additional DNA sequences in this sample encode the identical CDR3. The rearrangement links TRBV14 to TRBJ2-7; tentatively, D is TRBD2 (6 bases). Germline CDR1 is SGHDN and CDR2 is FVKESK. Trimming took off 1 base at V and 0 bases at J, with 7 bases between the two ends. This CDR3 comprises 14 residues. The CDR3: CASSQAGLSYEQYF. CDR3 DNA: TGTGCCAGCAGCCAAGCGGGACTCTCCTACGAGCAGTACTTC.